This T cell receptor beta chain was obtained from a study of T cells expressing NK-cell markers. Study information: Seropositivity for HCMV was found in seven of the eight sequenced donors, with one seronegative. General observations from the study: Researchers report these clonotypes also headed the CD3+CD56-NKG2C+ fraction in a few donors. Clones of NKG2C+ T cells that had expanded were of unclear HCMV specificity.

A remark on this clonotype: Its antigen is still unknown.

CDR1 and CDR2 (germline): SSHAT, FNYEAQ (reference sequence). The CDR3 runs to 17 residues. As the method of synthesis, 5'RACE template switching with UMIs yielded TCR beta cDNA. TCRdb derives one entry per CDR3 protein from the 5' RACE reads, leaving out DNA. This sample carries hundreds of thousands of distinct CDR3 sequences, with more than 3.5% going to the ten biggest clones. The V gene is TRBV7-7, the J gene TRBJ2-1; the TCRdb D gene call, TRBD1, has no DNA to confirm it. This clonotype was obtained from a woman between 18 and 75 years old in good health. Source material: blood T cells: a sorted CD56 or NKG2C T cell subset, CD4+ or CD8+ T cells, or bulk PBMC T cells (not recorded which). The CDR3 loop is CASSSRGQGPTYNEQFF.